This T cell receptor (beta chain) was obtained from a study of T cells in Graves' hyperthyroidism and ophthalmopathy. Template material for amplifying TCR beta CDR3 regions consisted of RNA transcripts. Primed by the HTBI set, a first-round RT-PCR was run on the TCR CDR3. TCRdb independently ran MiXCR on the multiplex PCR reads; one entry per CDR3 protein. The sample contains about 500,000 distinct CDR3 sequences, approximately 15% of which appear only once. Per germline, CDR1 MDHEN and CDR2 SYDVKM. There are 13 residues in the CDR3. Trimming left V 5 bases short and J 1 base short, with 8 bases between. This clonotype was seen ten or more times. Patients aged 18 to 65 had newly diagnosed hyperthyroidism lasting under 2 months.

Specimen: blood. The chain recombines TRBV28 with TRBJ2-5, with a tentative D call TRBD1 (5 bases). The origin of this receptor is a woman aged 18 to 35 with Graves' hyperthyroidism. This chain's CDR3 is CASSKTVQETQYF. The DNA for the CDR3 is TGTGCCAGCAGTAAGACAGTCCAAGAGACCCAGTACTTC.